This TCR beta chain was profiled in a study of CXCR3-negative and CXCR3-positive naive CD8 T cells. UMI-labeled 5' RACE TRB cDNA libraries were prepared from the cells. No DNA is given; TCRdb re-called the 5' RACE reads and lists each CDR3 protein once. This sample's table has around 65,000 distinct CDR3 sequences. Study outcomes and limitations: TRB CDR3 hydrophobicity was greater in CXCR3-positive naive cells than in CXCR3-negative naive cells. For naive cells, CXCR3-negative and CXCR3-positive subsets had similar TRBV-TRBJ usage; for memory cells, usage differed.

A word on this clonotype: The target antigen is unknown.

Germline CDR1 SGHTA, CDR2 FQGTGA. The CDR3 runs 14 residues. The chain links TRBV7-3 to TRBJ1-2. The sequence was collected from a human donor in good health. Some clones in this sample may be carry-over from other donors' samples. Material: naive CXCR3+ CD8+ T cells from blood. Described subset: CD45RO-CCR7+CD27+CD95- naive CD8+ T cells expressing CXCR3 (TNR3+). The CDR3 region is CASSFGGPNYGYTF.